The 17 T cell receptor beta chains below all came from one sample that was sequenced in a study of CD8 T cells in ankylosing spondylitis. TCRdb processed the 5' RACE reads anew with MiXCR; each CDR3 protein has one entry. Of 150,000 to 200,000 distinct CDR3 sequences listed, 9.5% to 13% are singletons. What was sequenced was blood, either unsorted or a sorted T cell fraction (not recorded which). The receptors here all came from a male donor with ankylosing spondylitis or in good health (not recorded which).

This clonotype was recorded many times. The chain uses TRBV4-3 and TRBJ2-3; TRBD1 matches 9 bases. This CDR3 region has 18 residues. The germline V gene has CDR1 LGHNA and CDR2 YSLEER. The V segment lost 3 bases and the J segment 0 bases; nucleotides outside the gene matches: 10. CDR3 protein: CASSQTLLGTGSTDTQYF. The CDR3 nucleotides are TGCGCCAGCAGCCAGACTCTTTTGGGGACAGGGAGCACAGATACGCAGTATTTT.

This clonotype was seen repeatedly, ten times or more. V is TRBV20-1 and J is TRBJ1-2, with D uncertain. The CDR3 extends over 13 amino acids. The V end was cut by 1 base, the J end by 2 bases, with 8 bases between. Germline V CDR1 and CDR2: DFQATT, SNEGSKA (reference sequence). The CDR3 sequence: CSARVPGNYGYTF. CDR3 DNA sequence: TGCAGTGCTAGAGTTCCAGGCAACTATGGCTACACCTTC.

This clonotype was recorded at least ten times. The chain has TRBV5-1 and TRBJ2-1; TRBD2 agrees at 12 bases. Germline CDR1 reads SGHRS; CDR2 reads YFSETQ. V shed 0 bases, J shed 13 bases, and the junction held 5 bases outside the gene matches. CDR3 length equals 14 residues. The CDR3 DNA reads TGCGCCAGCAGCTTGGACCCTAGCGGGAGGGCCCAGTTCTTC. Its translation: CASSLDPSGRAQFF.

This chain uses TRBV10-3 with TRBJ2-7; tentatively, D is TRBD1 (5 bases). The CDR3 is 16 residues long. CDR1 is ENHRY and CDR2 is SYGVKD in the germline V gene. The V and J ends lost 1 base and 4 bases respectively, with 17 bases between them. CDR3 coding DNA: TGTGCCATCAGTGAGTGGGTGAGACAGACCTCGTACGAGCAGTACTTC. Translation gives CAISEWVRQTSYEQYF.

In this sample, this clonotype turned up a few times. V and J are TRBV6-1 and TRBJ1-2, with TRBD1 as a possible D gene (5 bases). CDR1 and CDR2 from the germline V gene are MNHNS and SASEGT. The CDR3 sequence is 13 residues long. V gave up 3 bases and J gave up 4 bases, with 9 bases separating them. CDR3 sequence: CASSEAGTYGYTF. DNA for the CDR3: TGTGCCAGCAGTGAGGCCGGGACCTATGGCTACACCTTC.

The chain couples TRBV27 to TRBJ1-5, with 8 bases aligning to TRBD1. Germline CDR1 MNHEY, CDR2 SMNVEV (reference sequence). V shed 8 bases and J 3 bases; nucleotides not matched to a gene: 3. The CDR3 totals 13 residues. DNA for the CDR3: TGTGCCAGCGGACAGGGCAACAATCAGCCCCAGCATTTT. This translates into CASGQGNNQPQHF.

This clonotype was counted ten times or more. This chain uses TRBV3-1 with TRBJ2-3, with D hard to call. This CDR3 spans 14 amino acids. V dropped 4 bases and J dropped 6 bases, with 14 bases sitting between them. Per the germline V gene, CDR1 is LGHDT and CDR2 is YNNKEL (reference sequence). The CDR3 here is CASSRGSGRDTQYF. CDR3 bases: TGTGCCAGCAGCCGCGGATCGGGTCGGGATACGCAGTATTTT.

CDR3 sequence: CASSLGTSGVAKNIQYF. Written as DNA, the CDR3 is TGTGCCAGCAGCCTTGGGACTAGCGGGGTAGCCAAAAACATTCAGTACTTC. The chain combines TRBV7-2 with TRBJ2-4; 13 positions agree with TRBD2. Germline V gene sequence: CDR1 SGHTA, CDR2 FQGNSA. The CDR3 has 17 residues. Trimming cost V 5 bases and J 0 bases; bases outside gene matches: 4.

This clonotype was recorded many times. The chain is built from TRBV10-2 and TRBJ2-3; D possibly corresponds to TRBD2 (5 bases). The CDR3 covers 15 residues. Germline CDR1 WSHSY, CDR2 SAAADI. Trimming took off 8 bases at V and 1 base at J, with 16 bases between the two ends. The CDR3 here is CASSSRDSGTDTQYF. The CDR3 DNA is TGCGCCAGCTCCTCTCGGGATAGCGGCACAGATACGCAGTATTTT.

This clonotype was counted ten times or more. The chain combines TRBV27 with TRBJ1-3; D gene ambiguous. Per the germline V gene, CDR1 is MNHEY and CDR2 is SMNVEV (reference sequence). V was trimmed by 4 bases and J by 0 bases, leaving 13 bases between them. The CDR3 contains 16 residues. The CDR3 bases are TGTGCCAGCAGTTCAGGACGCCTCAGCTCTGGAAACACCATATATTTT. Protein product: CASSSGRLSSGNTIYF.

In this sample, this clonotype turned up many times. The chain recombines TRBV30 with TRBJ2-2, with D maybe TRBD1 (5 bases). V was trimmed by 4 bases and J by 1 base, leaving 7 bases between them. Germline-derived CDR1 and CDR2 are GTSNPN and SVGIG (reference sequence). The CDR3 has 13 residues. The CDR3: CAWTDRNTGELFF. The CDR3, as DNA: TGTGCCTGGACCGACAGGAACACCGGGGAGCTGTTTTTT.

The chain's CDR3 is CSASSGDGNYEQYF. The CDR3 bases are TGCAGTGCTAGTTCAGGGGATGGGAACTACGAGCAGTACTTC. V and J are TRBV20-1 and TRBJ2-7, with D possibly being TRBD1 (6 bases). The germline V and J ends were trimmed by 3 bases and 3 bases, with 15 bases remaining between them. Germline values: CDR1 DFQATT, CDR2 SNEGSKA (reference sequence). CDR3 length: 14 residues.

The sample holds a few counts of this clonotype. The rearrangement links TRBV4-1 to TRBJ1-4, with 8 positions matching TRBD1. Germline loops: CDR1 MGHRA, CDR2 YSYEKL. V was pared by 4 bases and J by 8 bases, with 9 bases of the junction left unmatched. The CDR3 consists of 15 residues. The CDR3 spells CASSPYGTGDEKLFF. For the CDR3, the DNA is TGCGCCAGCAGCCCCTACGGGACAGGAGACGAAAAACTGTTTTTT.

The sample holds a few counts of this clonotype. The rearrangement links TRBV5-1 to TRBJ2-3; TRBD2 matches 7 bases. The CDR3 covers 15 residues. Germline CDR1 reads SGHRS; CDR2 reads YFSETQ. V was pared by 0 bases and J by 9 bases, with 10 bases of the junction left unmatched. The CDR3 DNA follows: TGCGCCAGCAGCTTGGATGCGGGAGAGTCCCGAACGCAGTATTTT. It encodes CASSLDAGESRTQYF.

The table lists this clonotype with a few counts. The CDR3 region is CASSPGTAGGQETQYF. The CDR3 DNA is TGTGCCAGCTCACCCGGGACAGCGGGGGGCCAAGAGACCCAGTACTTC. V usage is TRBV18 and J usage is TRBJ2-5, with 9 nucleotides matching TRBD2. Germline CDR1 KGHSH, CDR2 LQKENI. J gave up 1 base and V 3 bases, and 6 bases lay outside the gene matches. The CDR3 runs 16 residues. Full variable domain (rest looked up from reference TRBV18 and TRBJ2-5): NAGVMQNPRHLVRRRGQEARLRCSPMKGHSHVYWYRQLPEEGLKFMVYLQKENIIDESGMPKERFSAEFPKEGPSILRIQQVVRGDSAAYFCASSPGTAGGQETQYFGPGTRLLVL.

In its sample, this clonotype was seen many times. The chain joins TRBV7-8 to TRBJ1-1; tentative D call: TRBD1 (5 bases). The CDR3 extends over 18 amino acids. CDR1 SGHVS and CDR2 FQNEAQ come from the germline V gene. V lost 0 bases, J lost 3 bases, and 20 bases lay in between. In DNA, the CDR3 is TGTGCCAGCAGCTTAGCGCGGGCAGGGCGGCCTAAGGACACTGAAGCTTTCTTT. Its protein product is CASSLARAGRPKDTEAFF.

This clonotype was observed at least ten times. This sequence joins TRBV12-3 or TRBV12-4 and TRBJ2-1, with 7 bases that match TRBD2. The CDR3 is 16 amino acids. With 6 bases clipped from V and 3 bases from J, the junction kept 11 bases outside the gene matches. In DNA, the CDR3 is TGTGCCAGCAGACCGATGGGGGGGATGATCTACAATGAGCAGTTCTTC. This sequence encodes CASRPMGGMIYNEQFF.